Listed below are T cell receptor beta chains from one sample, sequenced in a study of T cells expressing NK-cell markers. TCRdb reprocessed the 5' RACE reads, with one entry per CDR3 protein and no DNA. The sample data list 140,000 to 150,000 distinct CDR3 sequences. The sequencing input was blood T cells: a sorted CD56 or NKG2C T cell subset, CD4+ or CD8+ T cells, or bulk PBMC T cells (not recorded which). The receptors were sampled from a man between 18 and 29 years old in good health. Both conserved end residues are part of each CDR3.

CDR3aa,j_gene,len,v_gene
CSVVEGAVTEAFF,TRBJ1-1,13,TRBV29-1
CASSIRGGREPFF,TRBJ2-1,13,TRBV19
CASSFKAGEATDTQYF,TRBJ2-3,16,TRBV7-9
CASSLPRLTSGNQETQYF,TRBJ2-5,18,TRBV11-1
CASSLHDGTAGELFF,TRBJ2-2,15,TRBV5-1
CASSLFLEETGELFF,TRBJ2-2,15,TRBV7-6
CASSVDRGGILAGHIQYF,TRBJ2-4,18,TRBV2
CASSWPTGRTYF,TRBJ2-4,12,TRBV7-9
CASSLGQGPITGNTIYF,TRBJ1-3,17,TRBV5-6
CASSLAAGVAGELFF,TRBJ2-2,15,TRBV7-2
CASSFARGAPYEQYF,TRBJ2-7,15,TRBV5-1
CASSSDRAGEAFF,TRBJ1-1,13,TRBV7-6
CAVGAYRDQETQYF,TRBJ2-5,14,TRBV12-3/TRBV12-4
CASSPTGLAGLNNEQFF,TRBJ2-1,17,TRBV7-2
CASSPERGENEQFF,TRBJ2-1,14,TRBV3-1
CASSPHSPGDYNEQFF,TRBJ2-1,16,TRBV19
CASRRTGTGGVDSPLHF,TRBJ1-6,17,TRBV7-8
CASSSLGTAYEQYF,TRBJ2-7,14,TRBV27
CASSQEKLEYEQFF,TRBJ2-1,14,TRBV4-1
CASNGEDTGELFF,TRBJ2-2,13,TRBV18
CASSNGPGDTQYF,TRBJ2-3,13,TRBV6-5
CASSSKQGAQETQYF,TRBJ2-5,15,TRBV12-3/TRBV12-4
CASSYAGNGEQFF,TRBJ2-1,13,TRBV6-6
CASTYASGRNSQFF,TRBJ2-1,14,TRBV12-3/TRBV12-4